The 23 T cell receptor beta chains reported below all come from one sample, sequenced in a study of T cells after yellow fever vaccination. TCRdb passed the 5' RACE reads through MiXCR, listing each CDR3 protein once. The data contain approximately 510,000 distinct CDR3 sequences, 20% to 25% of them seen just once; the ten biggest clones take up roughly a sixth. Specimen: PBMCs, collected roughly 23 days after the first yellow fever vaccination. Receptors originate from a man in his late teens or twenties who received the YFV17D yellow fever vaccine.

This clonotype is a singleton in its sample. The V and J genes are TRBV11-2 and TRBJ2-7; 11 bases line up with TRBD1. The CDR3 consists of 13 residues. Trimming cost V 11 bases and J 1 base; bases outside gene matches: 4. The V gene's germline CDR1 is SGHAT and CDR2 FQNNGV. Here the CDR3 reads CAGGTGGSYEQYF. Here the CDR3 DNA reads TGTGCCGGAGGGACAGGGGGGTCCTACGAGCAGTACTTC.

This clonotype was seen repeatedly, ten times or more. The rearrangement links TRBV20-1 to TRBJ2-1; TRBD2 might be the D (7 bases). The CDR3 totals 14 residues. The V and J ends lost 4 bases and 3 bases respectively, with 13 bases between them. Germline V lookup: CDR1 DFQATT, CDR2 SNEGSKA (reference sequence). The CDR3 protein is CSAMGGAVYNEQFF. The CDR3 DNA is TGCAGTGCTATGGGGGGGGCTGTCTACAATGAGCAGTTCTTC.

For the CDR3, the DNA is TGCGCCAGCAGCTTGGACAGCGTGGCACCCCTCCACTTT. Translation gives CASSLDSVAPLHF. This rearrangement joins TRBV5-1 to TRBJ1-6; D uncertain. V lost 0 bases, J lost 11 bases, and 9 bases lay in between. Germline assignment: CDR1 SGHRS and CDR2 YFSETQ. The CDR3 length is 13 residues.

V is TRBV27 and J is TRBJ1-6; D is perhaps TRBD1 (5 bases). CDR3 length: 15 amino acids. Trimming took off 4 bases at V and 10 bases at J, with 17 bases between the two ends. Germline-derived CDR1 and CDR2 are MNHEY and SMNVEV (reference sequence). As DNA, the CDR3 is TGTGCCAGCAGTTCGCCGGCAGGGTCGCTCTCACCCCTCCACTTT. This gives the protein CASSSPAGSLSPLHF.

The chain combines TRBV6-1 with TRBJ2-2, with TRBD2 matching 8 bases. The CDR3 consists of 15 residues. CDR1 and CDR2 from the germline V gene are MNHNS and SASEGT. V was clipped by 6 bases and J by 0 bases; unmatched bases: 3. CDR3 loop: CASRSGGANTGELFF. The CDR3 bases are TGTGCCAGCAGGTCCGGGGGGGCGAACACCGGGGAGCTGTTTTTT.

This clonotype appeared many times. The J gene is TRBJ1-2, the V gene TRBV5-1, with D maybe TRBD1 (5 bases). The length of the CDR3 is 17 residues. V was pared by 0 bases and J by 7 bases, with 22 bases between. Per the germline V gene, CDR1 is SGHRS and CDR2 is YFSETQ. The CDR3, as DNA: TGCGCCAGCAGCTTGGGGGGGGGTGCCCAAAGGATCTCTGGCTACACCTTC. This sequence encodes CASSLGGGAQRISGYTF.

The V gene is TRBV7-2, the J gene TRBJ2-3, with 7 bases aligning to TRBD1. The ends lost 0 bases at V and 9 bases at J; junction bases unmatched: 3. CDR3 length: 13 residues. The germline V gene encodes CDR1 SGHTA and CDR2 FQGNSA. For the CDR3, the DNA is TGTGCCAGCAGCTTAGCGAACAGGGGAACGCAGTATTTT. Translation: CASSLANRGTQYF.

The gene calls are TRBV20-1 and TRBJ2-7, with D possibly TRBD1 on 5 matching bases. CDR1 and CDR2 (germline): DFQATT, SNEGSKA (reference sequence). V gave up 3 bases and J gave up 6 bases, with 12 bases separating them. The CDR3 is 12 amino acids. The CDR3 here is CSASRANREQYF. CDR3 nucleotides: TGCAGTGCTAGCAGGGCAAATCGCGAGCAGTACTTC.

The J gene is TRBJ1-3, the V gene TRBV12-3 or TRBV12-4; no clear D. V lost 5 bases, J lost 0 bases, and 8 bases lay in between. There are 14 residues in the CDR3. The CDR3 DNA follows: TGTGCCAGCAGTAGTGATCTCTCTGGAAACACCATATATTTT. It yields the protein CASSSDLSGNTIYF.

In its sample, this clonotype was seen a few times. The chain carries TRBV11-2 and TRBJ1-5; D ambiguous. This CDR3 region has 14 residues. Trimming took 1 base from V and 9 from J, leaving 13 bases between them. CDR1 and CDR2 from the germline V gene are SGHAT and FQNNGV. CDR3 sequence (DNA): TGTGCCAGCAGCTTAGGACCGGGTGATCGGCCCCAGCATTTT. It translates to CASSLGPGDRPQHF.

The chain joins TRBV13 to TRBJ2-7, with D perhaps matching TRBD1 (7 bases). V was cut by 6 bases and J by 2 bases, with 17 bases left in between. The CDR3 is made up of 15 amino acids. Germline CDR1 reads PRHDT; CDR2 reads FYEKMQ (reference sequence). The CDR3 loop reads CASRTTGEAPYEQYF. As DNA, the CDR3 is TGTGCCAGCAGAACTACAGGGGAGGCCCCCTACGAGCAGTACTTC.

The CDR3 loop is CASSPGGVGTGELFF. DNA of the CDR3: TGTGCCAGCAGCCCCGGGGGAGTAGGCACCGGGGAGCTGTTTTTT. This chain uses TRBV5-4 with TRBJ2-2; a possible D gene is TRBD2 (6 bases). With 4 bases removed from V and 4 bases from J, the gap between germline ends came to 14 bases. The CDR3 consists of 15 residues. CDR1 and CDR2 (germline): SGHNT, YYREEE (reference sequence).

Only a few counts were recorded for this clonotype. The rearrangement uses TRBV7-2 and TRBJ2-3; 7 bases agree with TRBD2. The germline V gene has CDR1 SGHTA and CDR2 FQGNSA. There are 15 residues in the CDR3. V gave up 3 bases and J gave up 2 bases; unmatched junction bases: 5. As DNA, the CDR3 is TGTGCCAGCAGCTTGGGCGGGGGTCCCACAGATACGCAGTATTTT. As protein: CASSLGGGPTDTQYF.

This clonotype came up a few times. V usage is TRBV15 and J usage is TRBJ2-5; the D gene is possibly TRBD1 (5 bases). Germline loops: CDR1 LNHNV, CDR2 YYDKDF (reference sequence). Trimming removed 1 base at V and 2 bases at J, with 5 bases between. The CDR3 totals 13 residues. The CDR3 reads CATSRGQQETQYF. The CDR3 DNA follows: TGTGCCACCAGCAGAGGACAGCAAGAGACCCAGTACTTC.

In its sample, this clonotype was seen many times. This chain connects TRBV5-6 to TRBJ2-2; no clear D gene. V shed 1 base and J shed 4 bases, with 11 bases lying between them. Germline values: CDR1 SGHDT, CDR2 YYEEEE. The CDR3 covers 15 residues. The DNA for the CDR3 is TGTGCCAGCAGCTTGAGTACAGCCCCCACCGGGGAGCTGTTTTTT. Protein: CASSLSTAPTGELFF.

The chain carries TRBV28 and TRBJ2-7; D is tentatively TRBD1 or TRBD2 (5 bases each). The CDR3 has 15 amino acids. CDR1 and CDR2 (germline): MDHEN, SYDVKM. Trimming pared 5 bases from V and 1 base from J, leaving 15 bases between. As DNA, the CDR3 is TGTGCCAGCAGTAGCTCCGGGACGGAATCCTACGAGCAGTACGTC. Translating it yields CASSSSGTESYEQYV.

In its sample, this clonotype was seen a few times. The chain recombines TRBV12-3 or TRBV12-4 with TRBJ1-5; 7 bases line up with TRBD1. The CDR3 is 13 amino acids. With V trimmed by 6 bases and J by 9 bases, 8 bases remained unmatched. For the CDR3, the DNA is TGTGCCAGCAGCCCCAGGGGGTTGGGGCCCCAGCATTTT. This translates into CASSPRGLGPQHF.

This clonotype was detected many times. The genes are TRBV6-2 or TRBV6-3 and TRBJ2-1; TRBD2 matches 8 bases. The CDR3 length is 15 residues. CDR1 is MNHEY and CDR2 is SVGEGT in the germline V gene. Trimming at V came to 8 bases and at J to 0 bases, leaving 6 bases not matched to a gene. The CDR3 DNA is TGTGCCAGCGGAGCGGGGGCGATCTCCTACAATGAGCAGTTCTTC. It is translated as CASGAGAISYNEQFF.

This clonotype was detected many times. The J gene is TRBJ2-5, the V gene TRBV5-1, with a weak D call TRBD2 (5 bases). The CDR3 spans 13 residues. Trimming removed 6 bases from V and 0 bases from J, with 9 bases in between. Germline lookup yields CDR1 SGHRS and CDR2 YFSETQ. The CDR3 DNA is TGCGCCAGCAACCCGGGAAACCAAGAGACCCAGTACTTC. Protein sequence: CASNPGNQETQYF.

This clonotype was found a few times. The chain uses TRBV10-3 and TRBJ2-7; 11 nucleotides line up with TRBD1. This CDR3 has 16 residues. The J segment lost 4 bases and the V segment lost 2 bases, leaving 7 bases of the junction unmatched. The germline V gene encodes CDR1 ENHRY and CDR2 SYGVKD. Written as DNA, the CDR3 is TGTGCCATCAGTGAGATAGTGGACAGGGGGCGATACGAGCAGTACGTC. This gives the protein CAISEIVDRGRYEQYV.

CDR3 sequence: CSPRDGEDQPQHF. CDR3 DNA: TGCAGCCCTCGGGACGGGGAAGATCAGCCCCAGCATTTT. The V gene is TRBV20-1, the J gene TRBJ1-5, with D perhaps TRBD1 (5 bases). The CDR3 extends over 13 amino acids. From germline, CDR1 is DFQATT and CDR2 SNEGSKA (reference sequence).

This clonotype has a count of ten or more. The chain joins TRBV29-1 to TRBJ2-1; 8 bases align to TRBD2. The CDR3 loop spans 13 amino acids. Germline CDR1 is SQVTM and CDR2 is ANQGSEA. V lost 4 bases to trimming and J lost 7 bases; unmatched junction nucleotides: 6. The CDR3 spells CSVAGGALNEQFF. DNA for the CDR3: TGCAGCGTTGCGGGGGGGGCTTTAAATGAGCAGTTCTTC.

The chain couples TRBV3-1 to TRBJ2-1, with 7 positions matching TRBD1. J lost 3 bases, V lost 4 bases, and 6 bases had no gene match. This CDR3 region has 15 residues. The V gene's germline CDR1 is LGHDT and CDR2 YNNKEL (reference sequence). CDR3 nucleotides: TGTGCCAGCAGCCGACAGGGAAGCGGCTACAATGAGCAGTTCTTC. Translation gives CASSRQGSGYNEQFF.